The 14 T cell receptor beta chains in this list originate from one sample, sequenced in a study of blood T cell repertoires in COVID-19. Assay used: immunoSEQ multiplex PCR; TCRdb lists only in-frame clones, some missing. The table shows 270,000 or so clones, with more than 80% occurring only once. Sequenced input: peripheral blood. These receptors came from a woman aged 25 to 39 with active or convalescent COVID-19.

The gene calls are TRBV6-6 and TRBJ1-3; D perhaps matches TRBD1 (5 bases). Between the trimmed V and J ends, which lost 0 bases and 8 bases, there was a span of 14 bases. The CDR3 totals 15 residues. Germline-derived CDR1 and CDR2 are MNHNY and SVGAGI (reference sequence). The CDR3 bases are TGTGCCAGCAGTTACTCGATAAGGGGAAGGGACACCATATATTTT. It is translated as CASSYSIRGRDTIYF.

V usage is TRBV6-4 and J usage is TRBJ1-2; tentative D call: TRBD1 (6 bases). The CDR3 spans 14 residues. V lost 5 bases, J lost 0 bases, and 10 bases lay in between. CDR1 MRHNA and CDR2 SNTAGT come from the germline V gene. CDR3 sequence: CASSPGHTNYGYTF. DNA of the CDR3: TGTGCCAGCAGTCCGGGACACACTAACTATGGCTACACCTTC.

V is TRBV5-4 and J is TRBJ1-2, with 12 bases matching TRBD1. Trimming at V came to 1 base and at J to 7 bases, leaving 11 bases not matched to a gene. Germline V gene sequence: CDR1 SGHNT, CDR2 YYREEE (reference sequence). This CDR3 is 17 amino acids long. The CDR3 DNA reads TGTGCCAGCAGCTTGCCCCATCCCGGGACAGGGGGCGCTGGCTACACCTTC. This codes for CASSLPHPGTGGAGYTF.

The chain links TRBV29-1 to TRBJ1-1; 7 nucleotides line up with TRBD1. The germline V gene has CDR1 SQVTM and CDR2 ANQGSEA. After removal of 4 bases from V and 0 bases from J, the junction contained 14 bases not matched to a gene. The CDR3 loop spans 17 amino acids. The CDR3 nucleotides read TGCAGCGTTGCCCGTACAGGGGCTACTATCTTGAACACTGAAGCTTTCTTT. Encoded protein: CSVARTGATILNTEAFF.

This sequence joins TRBV29-1 and TRBJ1-2, with 7 nucleotides matching TRBD1. Trimming took 1 base from V and 8 from J; bases not matched to a gene: 10. Per germline, CDR1 SQVTM and CDR2 ANQGSEA. The CDR3 loop spans 14 amino acids. In DNA, the CDR3 is TGCAGCGTTGAAGGAGGGACAGTCTTCTCAGGCTACACCTTC. This gives the protein CSVEGGTVFSGYTF.

The chain has TRBV15 and TRBJ1-5, with 8 nucleotides matching TRBD1. CDR1 and CDR2 from the germline V gene are LNHNV and YYDKDF (reference sequence). Germline trimming cut 2 bases from V and 4 bases from J; bases unmatched to any gene: 4. CDR3 length: 15 residues. This CDR3 is CATSRSGQANQPQHF. The DNA for the CDR3 is TGTGCCACCAGCAGATCGGGACAGGCGAATCAGCCCCAGCATTTT.

A remark on this clone: The junction departs from the called germline gene at one end, perhaps through a read error. J is TRBJ2-3 and V is TRBV5-1; 9 nucleotides agree with TRBD2. Looked up from germline, CDR1 is SGHRS and CDR2 is YFSETQ. CDR3 length equals 15 residues. The CDR3 nucleotides read TGCGCCAGCAGCTTGAGAGGGACTAGCAAAGATACGCAGTATTTT. Translated, it gives CASSLRGTSKDTQYF. The complete variable domain, with remaining parts taken from reference TRBV5-1 and TRBJ2-3, reads KAGVTQTPRYLIKTRGQQVTLSCSPISGHRSVSWYQQTPGQGLQFLFEYFSETQRNKGNFPGRFSGRQFSNSRSEMNVSTLELGDSALYLCASSLRGTSKDTQYFGPGTRLTVL.

The gene calls are TRBV5-3 and TRBJ1-5; maybe TRBD1 (5 bases). TRBV5-3 is given ORF status, its function remaining uncertain. Trimming cost V 4 bases and J 4 bases, with 12 bases left between them. The CDR3 covers 14 residues. CDR3 in DNA: TGTGCCAGAAGCCCAAACAGGAAAAATCAGCCCCAGCATTTT. It encodes CARSPNRKNQPQHF.

V and J are TRBV7-3 and TRBJ2-7, with 9 bases fitting TRBD1. The CDR3 loop spans 14 amino acids. The J segment lost 4 bases and the V segment lost 2 bases, leaving 3 bases of the junction unmatched. The germline CDR1 and CDR2 sequences are SGHTA and FQGTGA. The CDR3 coding sequence is TGTGCCAGCAGCTTACGCGGACAGGGGTACGAGCAGTACTTC. This translates into CASSLRGQGYEQYF.

The chain is built from TRBV3-1 (or the pseudogene TRBV3-2) and TRBJ2-3; 8 bases are a match to TRBD2. The CDR3 extends over 17 amino acids. Germline-derived CDR1 and CDR2 are LGHDT and YNNKEL (reference sequence). The ends lost 2 bases at V and 0 bases at J; junction bases unmatched: 7. In DNA form, the CDR3 reads TGTGCCAGCAGCCAACAAGTAGCGGGGCCCAGCACAGATACGCAGTATTTT. Translated, it gives CASSQQVAGPSTDTQYF.

This clone is a singleton in its sample. The chain has TRBV21-1 and TRBJ1-2; the table's TRBD1 call for D was not verified on the DNA. TRBV21-1 is a known pseudogene. The CDR3 runs to 14 residues. The CDR3 DNA reads TGTGCCAGCAGCAGACAGACAGCTAACTATGGCTACACCTTC. Translated, it gives CASSRQTANYGYTF.

The chain couples TRBV5-1 to TRBJ2-3, with D tentatively TRBD2 (7 bases). V was shortened by 0 bases and J by 5 bases, with 16 bases between the two germline ends. CDR1 and CDR2 (germline): SGHRS, YFSETQ. This CDR3 region has 16 residues. The CDR3: CASSLGPGGGGDTQYF. In nucleotides, the CDR3 is TGCGCCAGCAGCTTGGGGCCCGGGGGCGGGGGAGATACGCAGTATTTT.

The chain couples TRBV27 to TRBJ2-5; perhaps TRBD2 as D (5 bases). This CDR3 region has 16 residues. The V end was cut by 6 bases, the J end by 4 bases, with 21 bases between. Germline CDR1 is MNHEY and CDR2 is SMNVEV (reference sequence). CDR3 in amino acids: CASRATGPLGGETQYF. The CDR3 nucleotides read TGTGCCAGCAGGGCAACCGGGCCCCTAGGAGGAGAGACCCAGTACTTC.

This clone was detected only once. The CDR3 region has the DNA TGCGCCAGCAGACTGGGGGCTGTGGACGAGCAGTACTTC. Its translation is CASRLGAVDEQYF. The genes are TRBV10-2 and TRBJ2-7; TRBD1 might be the D (6 bases). V lost 6 bases and J lost 5, with 14 bases in between. Germline CDR1 WSHSY, CDR2 SAAADI. CDR3 length: 13 residues.